This note documents a single T cell receptor (beta chain) sequence. Antigen: not known. Sequenced by immunoSEQ multiplex PCR; TCRdb stores in-frame clones only, minus some. The table records 20,000 to 30,000 clones, 55% to 70% of them present only once. The sample belongs to a study of T cell clones after liver transplantation. Background on the study: TCRbeta sequencing after a pre-transplant mixed lymphocyte reaction identified graft-donor-reactive clones, later tracked in post-transplant blood.

Study observations and caveats: Conclusions were preliminary, with small, heterogeneous patient groups.

V was pared by 2 bases and J by 2 bases, with 9 bases between. CDR1 is SGDLS and CDR2 is YYNGEE in the germline V gene. There are 14 residues in the CDR3. This TCR was sampled from a human donor who received a liver transplant. The J gene is TRBJ2-3, the V gene TRBV9; D is uncertain. The material was CD4+ T cells from blood, obtained before liver transplant. The CDR3 sequence: CASSVQDNTDTQYF. CDR3 nucleotide sequence: TGTGCCAGCAGCGTCCAAGACAACACAGATACGCAGTATTTT.